Sequencing of this T cell receptor (beta chain) was carried out in a study of molecular identifiers for immune sequencing clone quantification. CD8+CD4-CCR7+CD45RA+ sorting gave the naive CD8 T cells. This CDR3 has 15 amino acids. The germline CDR1 and CDR2 sequences are MNHEY and SVGEGT. About this clonotype: A clone one base away is much larger, so this may be a read error.

Listed TCR primers and previously described methods were used for bulk TCR libraries. A single record per CDR3 protein comes from TCRdb applying MiXCR to the PCR reads. In the table there are approximately 550,000 distinct CDR3 sequences, about a quarter of which are singletons. This receptor was taken from a human donor in good health. Some libraries in this study had Jurkat cell RNA spiked in. The chain employs TRBV6-2 or TRBV6-3 and TRBJ1-5, with a weak D call TRBD1 (5 bases). The material sequenced was naive CD8+ T cells from blood, with Jurkat cell RNA spiked in. Indicated subset: FACS-sorted CD8+CD4-CCR7+CD45RA+ naive T cells. For the CDR3, the DNA is TGTTCCAGCAGTCCCCCCTCGTCCGGGGCTCAGCCCCAGCATTTT. Translated, it gives CSSSPPSSGAQPQHF.